Following are 27 T cell receptor beta chains from one sample sequenced in a study of blood T cell repertoires in COVID-19. Profiled with immunoSEQ multiplex PCR; TCRdb holds only in-frame clones, not every one. The sample has about 62,000 clones, 65% to 80% seen once. The sample taken for sequencing was peripheral blood. These receptors all come from an elderly woman with active or convalescent COVID-19.

This clone came up once. CDR3 protein: CASSQEGALSSPLHF. CDR3 bases: TGTGCCAGCAGCCAAGAGGGGGCTCTCAGTTCACCCCTCCACTTT. The chain combines TRBV3-1 (or the pseudogene TRBV3-2) with TRBJ1-6; D perhaps matches TRBD1 (6 bases). The ends were cut back, 0 bases at V and 9 bases at J, with 12 bases in the middle. This CDR3 spans 15 amino acids. Looked up from germline, CDR1 is LGHDT and CDR2 is YNNKEL (reference sequence).

This clone was seen a handful of times. The V and J genes are TRBV5-4 and TRBJ1-2, with 10 bases identical to TRBD1. CDR3 length: 13 amino acids. The germline CDR1 and CDR2 sequences are SGHNT and YYREEE (reference sequence). V shed 4 bases and J 8 bases; nucleotides not matched to a gene: 5. The CDR3 DNA reads TGTGCCAGCAGCCCTGACAGGGGGCGAGGCTACACCTTC. Its protein is CASSPDRGRGYTF.

The chain is built from TRBV7-3 and TRBJ2-7; 7 bases are shared with TRBD2. The CDR3 spans 15 residues. CDR1 and CDR2 from the germline V gene are SGHTA and FQGTGA. J lost 5 bases, V lost 5 bases, and 12 bases had no gene match. The CDR3 loop reads CASSPGLGISDEQYF. Written as DNA, the CDR3 is TGTGCCAGCAGCCCCGGACTAGGGATTTCTGACGAGCAGTACTTC.

This chain links TRBV19 with TRBJ1-1; TRBD1 is a possible D gene (5 bases). The CDR3 runs to 13 residues. CDR1 is LNHDA, CDR2 SQIVND, per germline (reference sequence). Trimming took off 8 bases at V and 2 bases at J, with 12 bases between the two ends. The CDR3 region is CASGHRLNTEAFF. CDR3 bases: TGTGCCAGTGGCCACAGGCTTAACACTGAAGCTTTCTTT.

The V call is TRBV5-4, the J call TRBJ2-5; 7 nucleotides agree with TRBD1. V shed 3 bases, J shed 2 bases, and the junction held 4 bases outside the gene matches. Germline lookup yields CDR1 SGHNT and CDR2 YYREEE (reference sequence). The CDR3 is made up of 14 amino acids. CDR3 DNA: TGTGCCAGCAGCTCCGGACAGGCACAAGAGACCCAGTACTTC. Translating it yields CASSSGQAQETQYF.

V is TRBV5-4 and J is TRBJ2-5; weak D call: TRBD2 (6 bases). This CDR3 contains 13 residues. Germline values: CDR1 SGHNT, CDR2 YYREEE (reference sequence). V shed 7 bases and J shed 2 bases, with 12 bases lying between them. The CDR3 nucleotides read TGTGCCAGCGGCGGGACGTCACAAGAGACCCAGTACTTC. This sequence encodes CASGGTSQETQYF.

This clone was seen a handful of times. The rearrangement links TRBV5-1 to TRBJ1-1; TRBD1 is a possible D gene (5 bases). The germline V gene has CDR1 SGHRS and CDR2 YFSETQ. Between the trimmed V and J ends, which lost 0 bases and 6 bases, there was a span of 9 bases. The CDR3 is 13 amino acids. The CDR3 DNA reads TGCGCCAGCAGCTTGGAGGGGACTGCTGAAGCTTTCTTT. Protein: CASSLEGTAEAFF.

The chain employs TRBV6-1 and TRBJ1-4, with unresolved D. The CDR3 spans 14 residues. Trimming cost V 1 base and J 0 bases, with 3 bases left between them. CDR1 and CDR2 from the germline V gene are MNHNS and SASEGT. The CDR3 spells CASSEVATNEKLFF. As DNA, the CDR3 is TGTGCCAGCAGTGAAGTAGCAACTAATGAAAAACTGTTTTTT.

The chain has TRBV2 and TRBJ2-7; D might be TRBD1 (5 bases). The V end was cut by 6 bases, the J end by 6 bases, with 9 bases between. Germline CDR1 SNHLY, CDR2 FYNNEI. The CDR3 totals 11 residues. The CDR3 sequence: CASRLGPEQYF. The CDR3 nucleotides are TGTGCCAGCAGGTTGGGGCCCGAGCAGTACTTC.

The gene calls are TRBV5-1 and TRBJ1-1; 8 positions agree with TRBD1. After removal of 3 bases from V and 4 bases from J, the junction contained 11 bases not matched to a gene. Germline CDR1 reads SGHRS; CDR2 reads YFSETQ. The CDR3 is 16 residues long. The CDR3 region is CASSSFGGQAGTEAFF. In DNA, the CDR3 is TGCGCCAGCAGCTCGTTCGGGGGACAGGCAGGCACTGAAGCTTTCTTT. Variable domain in full (rest from reference TRBV5-1 and TRBJ1-1): KAGVTQTPRYLIKTRGQQVTLSCSPISGHRSVSWYQQTPGQGLQFLFEYFSETQRNKGNFPGRFSGRQFSNSRSEMNVSTLELGDSALYLCASSSFGGQAGTEAFFGQGTRLTVV.

Comments on this clone: The sample has other DNA sequences that encode this CDR3 too. The chain couples TRBV5-1 to TRBJ2-5; TRBD2 is a possible D gene (7 bases). The ends were cut back, 0 bases at V and 3 bases at J, with 12 bases in the middle. CDR3 length: 15 residues. CDR1 and CDR2 (germline): SGHRS, YFSETQ. The CDR3 coding sequence is TGCGCCAGCAGCTTGGAAGGGAGGGGGGAAGAGACCCAGTACTTC. Translation: CASSLEGRGEETQYF.

The chain links TRBV4-1 to TRBJ1-2; TRBD1 agrees at 11 bases. Germline CDR1 reads MGHRA; CDR2 reads YSYEKL. This CDR3 is built from 13 residues. V lost 3 bases to trimming and J lost 7 bases; unmatched junction nucleotides: 1. The CDR3, as DNA: TGCGCCAGCAGCCAGGACAGGGGGCTTGGCTACACCTTC. Its protein is CASSQDRGLGYTF.

This clone was counted a single time. This sequence joins TRBV2 and TRBJ2-6; D is unclear. Germline CDR1 SNHLY, CDR2 FYNNEI. V was pared by 6 bases and J by 0 bases, with 3 bases between. The CDR3 runs to 13 residues. The CDR3 DNA reads TGTGCCAGCAGCCTCTCTGGGGCCAACGTCCTGACTTTC. Protein product: CASSLSGANVLTF.

The genes are TRBV5-4 and TRBJ1-1, with D possibly TRBD1 on 5 matching bases. Trimming removed 4 bases from V and 0 bases from J, with 13 bases in between. This CDR3 has 15 amino acids. The V gene's germline CDR1 is SGHNT and CDR2 YYREEE (reference sequence). CDR3 region: CASSPQLGLNTEAFF. CDR3 bases: TGTGCCAGCAGCCCACAGTTGGGGCTGAACACTGAAGCTTTCTTT.

V and J are TRBV6-5 and TRBJ2-7, with 9 nucleotides matching TRBD1. Looked up from germline, CDR1 is MNHEY and CDR2 is SVGAGI. There are 15 residues in the CDR3. Trimming cost V 7 bases and J 1 base; bases outside gene matches: 8. In DNA form, the CDR3 reads TGTGCCAGCACCCAGCCCGGGACAGGGTCCTACGAGCAGTACTTC. It yields the protein CASTQPGTGSYEQYF.

This chain connects TRBV9 to TRBJ2-1, with 12 nucleotides matching TRBD2. V shed 3 bases, J shed 4 bases, and the junction held 2 bases outside the gene matches. CDR1 is SGDLS and CDR2 is YYNGEE in the germline V gene. The CDR3 is 15 amino acids. DNA for the CDR3: TGTGCCAGCAGCGAGACTAGCGGGGGATACAATGAGCAGTTCTTC. Protein product: CASSETSGGYNEQFF.

The chain combines TRBV6-5 with TRBJ1-2; D gene uncertain. Germline lookup yields CDR1 MNHEY and CDR2 SVGAGI. CDR3 length: 12 amino acids. The V end was cut by 5 bases, the J end by 0 bases, with 4 bases between. CDR3: CASSPSNYGYTF. In DNA, the CDR3 is TGTGCCAGCAGTCCTTCTAACTATGGCTACACCTTC.

The V gene is TRBV5-8, the J gene TRBJ2-7; no clear D. CDR3 size: 13 residues. Germline V lookup: CDR1 SGHTS, CDR2 YDEGEE. Trimming took off 0 bases at V and 3 bases at J, with 7 bases between the two ends. The DNA of the CDR3 is TGTGCCAGCAGCTTGGTGGCTGGCTACGAGCAGTACTTC. As protein: CASSLVAGYEQYF.

This clone was counted a single time. The genes are TRBV9 and TRBJ1-2; maybe TRBD1 (6 bases). Germline values: CDR1 SGDLS, CDR2 YYNGEE. This CDR3 has 15 residues. V was shortened by 4 bases and J by 6 bases, with 19 bases between the two germline ends. The CDR3 protein is CASSTPPTGVNGYTF. CDR3 in DNA: TGTGCCAGCAGCACCCCACCGACAGGAGTCAATGGCTACACCTTC.

The chain combines TRBV19 with TRBJ1-3; 9 nucleotides match TRBD1. Germline V gives CDR1 LNHDA, CDR2 SQIVND (reference sequence). The CDR3 totals 13 residues. The trim removed 11 bases at V and 2 bases at J, leaving 4 bases unmatched. The chain's CDR3 is CAVGQGTGNTIYF. The CDR3 coding sequence is TGTGCCGTAGGACAGGGGACTGGAAACACCATATATTTT.

Within the sample, this clone is medium-sized. The chain joins TRBV5-1 to TRBJ1-4, with 8 bases that match TRBD1. This CDR3 is 15 amino acids long. Germline V gives CDR1 SGHRS, CDR2 YFSETQ. The ends lost 3 bases at V and 8 bases at J; junction bases unmatched: 9. The CDR3 sequence: CASSSRTGTEEKLFF. The DNA for the CDR3 is TGCGCCAGCAGCTCTCGGACAGGGACGGAAGAAAAACTGTTTTTT.

The rearrangement uses TRBV19 and TRBJ1-4; TRBD1 matches at 8 bases. CDR3 length: 15 amino acids. V was pared by 4 bases and J by 9 bases, with 10 bases of the junction left unmatched. Germline V gene sequence: CDR1 LNHDA, CDR2 SQIVND (reference sequence). The CDR3 loop reads CASSTAGTGMKKLFF. The CDR3 DNA is TGTGCCAGTAGTACCGCCGGGACAGGAATGAAAAAACTGTTTTTT. Full variable domain (rest looked up from reference TRBV19 and TRBJ1-4): DGGITQSPKYLFRKEGQNVTLSCEQNLNHDAMYWYRQDPGQGLRLIYYSQIVNDFQKGDIAEGYSVSREKKESFPLTVTSAQKNPTAFYLCASSTAGTGMKKLFFGSGTQLSVL.

The chain employs TRBV19 and TRBJ2-7, with D unclear. The CDR3 runs to 15 residues. Germline CDR1 reads LNHDA; CDR2 reads SQIVND (reference sequence). Trimming took off 6 bases at V and 2 bases at J, with 17 bases between the two ends. The DNA for the CDR3 is TGTGCCAGTAGCCAGAACCCAGGAACACCCTACGAGCAGTACTTC. Translated, it gives CASSQNPGTPYEQYF.

This chain links TRBV3-1 (or the pseudogene TRBV3-2) with TRBJ2-4, with 8 positions matching TRBD2. Germline CDR1 is LGHDT and CDR2 is YNNKEL (reference sequence). This CDR3 has 17 amino acids. V lost 4 bases to trimming and J lost 3 bases; unmatched junction nucleotides: 11. DNA of the CDR3: TGTGCCAGCAGCCGCAGAACGGGGGGGCCGGGCAAAAACATTCAGTACTTC. Its protein product is CASSRRTGGPGKNIQYF.

This chain joins TRBV7-6 and TRBJ1-3; 9 positions match TRBD1. The germline V gene has CDR1 SGHVS and CDR2 FNYEAQ. The J segment lost 3 bases and the V segment lost 1 base, leaving 4 bases of the junction unmatched. The CDR3 spans 16 residues. The DNA of the CDR3 is TGTGCCAGCAGCTTAGTACAGGGGGCCGGTGGAAACACCATATATTTT. It translates to CASSLVQGAGGNTIYF.

The V and J genes are TRBV2 and TRBJ1-5; tentative D call: TRBD1 (6 bases). From germline, CDR1 is SNHLY and CDR2 FYNNEI. CDR3 size: 15 residues. Trimming shortened V by 4 bases and J by 3 bases, and 13 bases separated the two germline ends. The CDR3 DNA sequence: TGTGCCAGCAGTGCTCCACAGGGATTCAATCAGCCCCAGCATTTT. It codes for CASSAPQGFNQPQHF. The complete variable domain, with remaining parts taken from reference TRBV2 and TRBJ1-5, reads EPEVTQTPSHQVTQMGQEVILRCVPISNHLYFYWYRQILGQKVEFLVSFYNNEISEKSEIFDDQFSVERPDGSNFTLKIRSTKLEDSAMYFCASSAPQGFNQPQHFGDGTRLSIL.

The V gene is TRBV5-5, the J gene TRBJ2-2; D may be TRBD1 (6 bases). The germline CDR1 and CDR2 sequences are SGHKS and YYEKEE (reference sequence). This CDR3 comprises 15 residues. V was cut by 3 bases and J by 3 bases, with 12 bases left in between. The CDR3 nucleotides read TGTGCCAGCAGCTCCCGGGACACTTACACCGGGGAGCTGTTTTTT. Amino acid sequence: CASSSRDTYTGELFF.